This paragraph reports one TCR beta chain. What it binds is unknown. The protocol was immunoSEQ multiplex PCR, while the TCRdb copy is restricted to in-frame clones and leaves out a portion. The table lists 150,000 to 200,000 clones, 81% of them singletons. The data stem from a study of cytomegalovirus exposure and HLA in healthy donors. For the study at large: The 100 to 150 validation repertoires matched the 666 first-cohort repertoires in platform, a later analysis reported. Whole-study results and caveats: In vitro assays verified that a few CMV-associated chains recognized CMV antigens specifically. Listed as cytomegalovirus-associated were 150 to 200 TCR beta chains. Reports showed the classifier diagnosing cytomegalovirus status with high specificity and sensitivity.

The ends were cut back, 0 bases at V and 5 bases at J, with 11 bases in the middle. The V gene's germline CDR1 is KGHSH and CDR2 LQKENI. This CDR3 region has 15 residues. The TCR was taken from a woman in her twenties or thirties in good health and CMV-seronegative. The source material was PBMCs. This chain uses TRBV18 with TRBJ2-1; D is perhaps TRBD2 (6 bases). CDR3 sequence: CASSPPKAGNNEQFF. As DNA, the CDR3 is TGTGCCAGCTCACCACCCAAGGCGGGAAACAATGAGCAGTTCTTC.